This TCR beta chain was identified during a study of metastatic and nonmetastatic thyroid tumors. Via MiXCR, TCRdb re-called the PCR reads. The sample consists of 15,000 or so clones, 25% to 30% of them appearing once. In this sample, this clone is medium-sized. This CDR3 has 17 amino acids. J lost 1 base, V lost 0 bases, and 4 bases had no gene match. CDR1 SGHRS and CDR2 YFSETQ come from the germline V gene. Prior to thyroid surgery, none of the patients had received any treatment. The sample was tumor tissue. The chain recombines TRBV5-1 with TRBJ2-1, with 10 positions matching TRBD2. The sequence came from a male donor with papillary thyroid cancer or a benign thyroid nodule (not recorded which). Some clones in this sample may be carry-over from other donors' samples. In DNA form, the CDR3 reads TGCGCCAGCAGCTTGGCTAGCGGGAGTGGGTCCTACAATGAGCAGTTCTTC. Translating it yields CASSLASGSGSYNEQFF.